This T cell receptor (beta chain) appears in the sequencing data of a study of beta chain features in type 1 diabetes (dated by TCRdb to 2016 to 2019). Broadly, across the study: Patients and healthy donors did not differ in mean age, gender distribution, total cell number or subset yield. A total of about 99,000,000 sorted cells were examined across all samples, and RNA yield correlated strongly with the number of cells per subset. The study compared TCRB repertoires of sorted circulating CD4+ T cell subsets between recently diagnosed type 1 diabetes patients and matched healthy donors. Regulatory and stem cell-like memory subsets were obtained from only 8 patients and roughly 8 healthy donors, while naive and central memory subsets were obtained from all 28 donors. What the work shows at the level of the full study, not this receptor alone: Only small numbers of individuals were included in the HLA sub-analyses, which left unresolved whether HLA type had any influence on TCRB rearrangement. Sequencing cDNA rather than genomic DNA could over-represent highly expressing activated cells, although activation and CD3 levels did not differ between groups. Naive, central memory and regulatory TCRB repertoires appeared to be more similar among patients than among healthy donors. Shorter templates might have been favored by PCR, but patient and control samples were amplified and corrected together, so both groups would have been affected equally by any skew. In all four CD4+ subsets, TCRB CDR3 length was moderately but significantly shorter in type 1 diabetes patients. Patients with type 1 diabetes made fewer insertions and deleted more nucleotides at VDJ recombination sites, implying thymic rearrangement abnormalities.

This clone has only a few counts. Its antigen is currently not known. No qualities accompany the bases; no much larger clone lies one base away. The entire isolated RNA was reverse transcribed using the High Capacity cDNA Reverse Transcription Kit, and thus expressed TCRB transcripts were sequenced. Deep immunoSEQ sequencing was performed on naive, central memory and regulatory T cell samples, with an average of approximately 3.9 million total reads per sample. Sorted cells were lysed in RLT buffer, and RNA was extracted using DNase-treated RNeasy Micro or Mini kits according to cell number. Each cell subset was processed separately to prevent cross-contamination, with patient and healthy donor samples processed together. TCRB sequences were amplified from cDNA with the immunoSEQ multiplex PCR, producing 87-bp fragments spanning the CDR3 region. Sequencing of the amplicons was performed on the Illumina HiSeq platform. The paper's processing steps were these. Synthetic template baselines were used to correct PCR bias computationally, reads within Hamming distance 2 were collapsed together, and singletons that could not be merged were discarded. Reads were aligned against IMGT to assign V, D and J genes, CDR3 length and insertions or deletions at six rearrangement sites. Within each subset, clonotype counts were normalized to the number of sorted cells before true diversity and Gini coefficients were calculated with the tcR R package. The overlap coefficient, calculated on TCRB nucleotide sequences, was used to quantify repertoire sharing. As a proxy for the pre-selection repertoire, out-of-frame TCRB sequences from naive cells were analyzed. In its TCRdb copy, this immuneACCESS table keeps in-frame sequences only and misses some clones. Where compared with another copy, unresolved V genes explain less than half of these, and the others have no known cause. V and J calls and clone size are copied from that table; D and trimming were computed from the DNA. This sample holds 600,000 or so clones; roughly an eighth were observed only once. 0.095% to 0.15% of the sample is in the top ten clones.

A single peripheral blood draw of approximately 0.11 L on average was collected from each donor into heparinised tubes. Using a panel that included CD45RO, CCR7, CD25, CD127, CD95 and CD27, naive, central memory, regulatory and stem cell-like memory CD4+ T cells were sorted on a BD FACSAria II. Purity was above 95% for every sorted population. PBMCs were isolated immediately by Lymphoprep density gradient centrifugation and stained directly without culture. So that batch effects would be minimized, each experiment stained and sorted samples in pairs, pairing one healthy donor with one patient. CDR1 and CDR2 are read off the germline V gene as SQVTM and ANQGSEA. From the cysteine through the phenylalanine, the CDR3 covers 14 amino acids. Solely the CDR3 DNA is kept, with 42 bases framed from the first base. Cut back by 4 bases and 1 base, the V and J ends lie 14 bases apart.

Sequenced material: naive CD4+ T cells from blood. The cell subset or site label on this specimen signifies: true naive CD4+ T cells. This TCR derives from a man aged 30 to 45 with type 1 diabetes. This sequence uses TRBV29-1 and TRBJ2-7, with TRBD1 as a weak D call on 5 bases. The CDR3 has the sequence CSVVEQALSYEQYF. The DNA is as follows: TGCAGCGTTGTGGAACAGGCCTTGTCCTACGAGCAGTACTTC.